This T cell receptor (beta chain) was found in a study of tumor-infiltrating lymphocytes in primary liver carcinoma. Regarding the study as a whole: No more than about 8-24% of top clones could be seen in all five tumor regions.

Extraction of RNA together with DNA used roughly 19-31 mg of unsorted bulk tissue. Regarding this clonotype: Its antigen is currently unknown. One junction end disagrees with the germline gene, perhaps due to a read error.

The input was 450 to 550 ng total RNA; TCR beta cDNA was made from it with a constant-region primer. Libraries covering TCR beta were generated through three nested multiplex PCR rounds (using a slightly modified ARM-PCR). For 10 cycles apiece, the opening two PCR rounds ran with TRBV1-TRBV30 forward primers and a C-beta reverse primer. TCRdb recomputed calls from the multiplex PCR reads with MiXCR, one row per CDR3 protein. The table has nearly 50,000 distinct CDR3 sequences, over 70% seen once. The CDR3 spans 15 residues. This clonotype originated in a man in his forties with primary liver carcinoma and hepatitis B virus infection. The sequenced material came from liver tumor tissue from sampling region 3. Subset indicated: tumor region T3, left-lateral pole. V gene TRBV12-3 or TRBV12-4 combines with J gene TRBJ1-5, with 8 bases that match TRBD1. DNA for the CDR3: TGTGCCGGCAGCTCCTCACAGGGGGGCAATCAGCCCCAGCATTTT. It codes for CAGSSSQGGNQPQHF.